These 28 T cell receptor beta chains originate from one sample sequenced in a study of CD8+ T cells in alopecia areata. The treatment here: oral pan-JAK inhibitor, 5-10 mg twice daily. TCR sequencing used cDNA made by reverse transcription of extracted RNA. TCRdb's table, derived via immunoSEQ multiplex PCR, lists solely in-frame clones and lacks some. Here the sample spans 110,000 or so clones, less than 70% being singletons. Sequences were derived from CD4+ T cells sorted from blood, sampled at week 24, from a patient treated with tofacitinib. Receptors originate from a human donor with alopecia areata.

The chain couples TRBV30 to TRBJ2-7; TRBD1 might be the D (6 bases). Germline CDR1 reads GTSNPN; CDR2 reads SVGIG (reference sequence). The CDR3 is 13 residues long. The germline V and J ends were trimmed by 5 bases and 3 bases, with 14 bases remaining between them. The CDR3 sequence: CAWDRQTGYEQYF. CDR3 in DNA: TGTGCCTGGGATAGACAGACAGGCTACGAGCAGTACTTC.

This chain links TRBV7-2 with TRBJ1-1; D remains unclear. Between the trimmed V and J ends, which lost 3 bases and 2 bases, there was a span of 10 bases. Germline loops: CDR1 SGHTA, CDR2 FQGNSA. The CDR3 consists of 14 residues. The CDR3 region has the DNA TGTGCCAGCAGCTTTAAGCCGGACAACACTGAAGCTTTCTTT. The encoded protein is CASSFKPDNTEAFF.

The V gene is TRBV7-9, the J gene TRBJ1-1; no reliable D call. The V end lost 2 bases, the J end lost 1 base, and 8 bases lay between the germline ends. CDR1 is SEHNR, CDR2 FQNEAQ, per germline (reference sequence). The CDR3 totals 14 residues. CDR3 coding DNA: TGTGCCAGCAGCTTATCCGGGGAGAACACTGAAGCTTTCTTT. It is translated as CASSLSGENTEAFF. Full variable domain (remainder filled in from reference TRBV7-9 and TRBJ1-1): DTGVSQNPRHKITKRGQNVTFRCDPISEHNRLYWYRQTLGQGPEFLTYFQNEAQLEKSRLLSDRFSAERPKGSFSTLEIQRTEQGDSAMYLCASSLSGENTEAFFGQGTRLTVV.

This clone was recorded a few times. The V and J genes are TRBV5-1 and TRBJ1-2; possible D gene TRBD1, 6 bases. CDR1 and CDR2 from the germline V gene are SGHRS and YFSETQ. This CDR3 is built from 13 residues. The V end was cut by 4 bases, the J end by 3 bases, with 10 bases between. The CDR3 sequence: CASSEQGDYGYTF. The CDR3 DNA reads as TGCGCCAGCAGCGAACAGGGTGACTATGGCTACACCTTC.

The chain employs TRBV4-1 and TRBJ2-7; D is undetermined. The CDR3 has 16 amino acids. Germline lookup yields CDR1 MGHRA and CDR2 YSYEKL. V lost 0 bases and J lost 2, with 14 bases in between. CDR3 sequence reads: CASSQDFGRATYEQYF. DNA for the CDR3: TGCGCCAGCAGCCAAGACTTCGGACGGGCGACCTACGAGCAGTACTTC.

Here the CDR3 DNA reads TGTGCCAGCCTGTACGGCGCAAGCACAGATACGCAGTATTTT. It specifies CASLYGASTDTQYF. This chain joins TRBV7-2 and TRBJ2-3; D unresolved. The CDR3 consists of 14 residues. The germline V gene encodes CDR1 SGHTA and CDR2 FQGNSA. Trimming shortened V by 8 bases and J by 0 bases, and 12 bases separated the two germline ends.

CDR3 loop: CASSQDFGGAATGELFF. CDR3 in DNA: TGCGCCAGCAGCCAAGATTTTGGAGGGGCGGCGACCGGGGAGCTGTTTTTT. The V gene is TRBV4-3, the J gene TRBJ2-2, with TRBD2 as a possible D gene (6 bases). The V end lost 0 bases, the J end lost 5 bases, and 16 bases lay between the germline ends. From germline, CDR1 is LGHNA and CDR2 YSLEER. The CDR3 has 17 residues.

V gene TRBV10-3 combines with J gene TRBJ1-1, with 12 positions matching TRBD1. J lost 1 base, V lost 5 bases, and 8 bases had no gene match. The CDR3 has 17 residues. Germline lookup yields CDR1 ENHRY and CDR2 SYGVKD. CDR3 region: CAISSGTGGGKNTEAFF. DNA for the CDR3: TGTGCCATCAGTTCCGGGACAGGGGGCGGGAAGAACACTGAAGCTTTCTTT.

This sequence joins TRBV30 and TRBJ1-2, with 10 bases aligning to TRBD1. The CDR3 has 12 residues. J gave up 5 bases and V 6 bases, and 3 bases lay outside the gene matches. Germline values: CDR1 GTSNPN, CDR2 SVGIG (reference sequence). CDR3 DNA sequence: TGTGCCTGCAAGGGACAGGGGTATGGCTACACCTTC. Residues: CACKGQGYGYTF.

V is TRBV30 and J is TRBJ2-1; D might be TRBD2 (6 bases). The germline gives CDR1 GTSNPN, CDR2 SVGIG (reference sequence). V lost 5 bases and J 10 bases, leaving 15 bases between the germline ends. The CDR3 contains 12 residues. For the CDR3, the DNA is TGTGCCTGGGGGCGGGGTTTGGGAGAGCAGTTCTTC. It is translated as CAWGRGLGEQFF. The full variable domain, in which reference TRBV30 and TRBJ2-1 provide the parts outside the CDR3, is SQTIHQWPATLVQPVGSPLSLECTVEGTSNPNLYWYRQAAGRGLQLLFYSVGIGQISSEVPQNLSASRPQDRQFILSSKKLLLSDSGFYLCAWGRGLGEQFFGPGTRLTVL.

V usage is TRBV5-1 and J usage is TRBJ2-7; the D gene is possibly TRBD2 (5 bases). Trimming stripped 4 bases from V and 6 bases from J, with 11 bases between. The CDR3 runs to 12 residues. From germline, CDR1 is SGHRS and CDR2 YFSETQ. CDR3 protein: CASSPGDREQYF. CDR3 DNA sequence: TGCGCCAGCAGCCCCGGGGATCGCGAGCAGTACTTC.

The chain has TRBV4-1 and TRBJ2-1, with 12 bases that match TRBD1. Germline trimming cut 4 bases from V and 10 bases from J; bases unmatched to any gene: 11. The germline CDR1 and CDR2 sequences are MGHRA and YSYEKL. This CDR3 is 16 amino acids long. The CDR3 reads CASSPIIGTGGHEQFF. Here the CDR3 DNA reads TGCGCCAGCAGCCCGATCATTGGGACAGGGGGCCACGAGCAGTTCTTC.

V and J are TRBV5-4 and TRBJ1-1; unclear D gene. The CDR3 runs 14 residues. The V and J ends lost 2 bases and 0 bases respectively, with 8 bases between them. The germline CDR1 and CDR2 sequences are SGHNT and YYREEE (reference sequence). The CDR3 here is CASSFREVNTEAFF. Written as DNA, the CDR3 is TGTGCCAGCAGCTTTAGGGAGGTGAACACTGAAGCTTTCTTT.

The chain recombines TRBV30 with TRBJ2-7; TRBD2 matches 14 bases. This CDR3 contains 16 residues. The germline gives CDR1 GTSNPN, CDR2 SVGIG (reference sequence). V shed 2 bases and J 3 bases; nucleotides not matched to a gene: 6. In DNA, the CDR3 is TGTGCCTGGAGTCGGGGAGGACTAGCGGGGGGCTACGAGCAGTACTTC. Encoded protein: CAWSRGGLAGGYEQYF.

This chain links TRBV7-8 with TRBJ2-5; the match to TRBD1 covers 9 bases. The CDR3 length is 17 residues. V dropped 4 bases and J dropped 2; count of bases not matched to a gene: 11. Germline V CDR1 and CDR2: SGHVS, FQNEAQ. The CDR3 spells CASSWTGARMSQETQYF. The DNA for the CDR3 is TGTGCCAGCAGCTGGACAGGGGCGCGGATGTCGCAAGAGACCCAGTACTTC.

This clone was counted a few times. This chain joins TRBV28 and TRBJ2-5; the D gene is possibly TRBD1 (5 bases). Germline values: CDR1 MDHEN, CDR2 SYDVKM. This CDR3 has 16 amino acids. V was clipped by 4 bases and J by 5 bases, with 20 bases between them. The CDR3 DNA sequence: TGTGCCAGCAGTTCACCCGGGCCAGGGAAGGGGGAGACCCAGTACTTC. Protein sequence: CASSSPGPGKGETQYF.

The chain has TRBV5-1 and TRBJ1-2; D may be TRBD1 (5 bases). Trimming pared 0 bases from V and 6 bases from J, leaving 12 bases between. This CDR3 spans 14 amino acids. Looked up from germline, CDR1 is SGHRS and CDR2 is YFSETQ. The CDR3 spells CASSLALATDGYTF. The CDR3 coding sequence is TGCGCCAGCAGCTTGGCCCTTGCGACAGATGGCTACACCTTC. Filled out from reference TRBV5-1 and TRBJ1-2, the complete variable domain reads KAGVTQTPRYLIKTRGQQVTLSCSPISGHRSVSWYQQTPGQGLQFLFEYFSETQRNKGNFPGRFSGRQFSNSRSEMNVSTLELGDSALYLCASSLALATDGYTFGSGTRLTVV.

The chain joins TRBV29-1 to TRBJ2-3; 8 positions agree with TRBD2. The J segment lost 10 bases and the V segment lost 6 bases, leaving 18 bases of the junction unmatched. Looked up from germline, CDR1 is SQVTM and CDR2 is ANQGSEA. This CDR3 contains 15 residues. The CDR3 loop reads CSVAGTGGSNPSQYF. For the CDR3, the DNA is TGCAGCGTGGCTGGCACGGGAGGGTCTAATCCCTCGCAGTATTTT.

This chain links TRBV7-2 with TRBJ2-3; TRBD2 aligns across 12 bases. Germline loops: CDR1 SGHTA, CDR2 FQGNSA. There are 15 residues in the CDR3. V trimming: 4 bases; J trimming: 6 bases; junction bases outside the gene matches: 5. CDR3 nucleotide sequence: TGTGCCAGCAGCTGGACTAGCGGGGCATGGGATACGCAGTATTTT. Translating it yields CASSWTSGAWDTQYF.

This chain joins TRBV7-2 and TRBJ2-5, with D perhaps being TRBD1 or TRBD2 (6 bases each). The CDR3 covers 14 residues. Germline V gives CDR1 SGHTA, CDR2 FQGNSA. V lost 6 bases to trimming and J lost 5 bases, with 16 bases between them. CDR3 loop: CASRLAGGGETQYF. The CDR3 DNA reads TGTGCCAGCAGGCTAGCCGGGGGCGGGGAGACCCAGTACTTC.

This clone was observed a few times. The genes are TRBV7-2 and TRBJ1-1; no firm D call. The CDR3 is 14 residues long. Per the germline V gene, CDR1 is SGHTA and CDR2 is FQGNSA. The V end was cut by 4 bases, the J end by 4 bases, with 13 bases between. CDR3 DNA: TGTGCCAGCAGCTCCCGGACGGGGAGCACTGAAGCTTTCTTT. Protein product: CASSSRTGSTEAFF.

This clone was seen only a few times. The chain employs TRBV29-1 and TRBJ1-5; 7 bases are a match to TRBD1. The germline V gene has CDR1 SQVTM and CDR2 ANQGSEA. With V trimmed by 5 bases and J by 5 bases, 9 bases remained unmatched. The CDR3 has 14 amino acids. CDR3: CSVSPGTVHQPQHF. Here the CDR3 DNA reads TGCAGCGTTTCCCCCGGGACAGTACATCAGCCCCAGCATTTT.

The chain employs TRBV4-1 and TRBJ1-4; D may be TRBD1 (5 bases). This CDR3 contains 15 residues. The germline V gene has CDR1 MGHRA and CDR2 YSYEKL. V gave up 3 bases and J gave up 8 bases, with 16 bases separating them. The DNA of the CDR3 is TGCGCCAGCAGCCACGAGGACACGAGGAGGGAAAAACTGTTTTTT. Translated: CASSHEDTRREKLFF.

CDR3 sequence (DNA): TGCGCCAGCAGCCCGAGCGGAAAGCAGAGGGGATCCTACAATGAGCAGTTCTTC. This encodes CASSPSGKQRGSYNEQFF. The chain combines TRBV5-1 with TRBJ2-1; D possibly uses TRBD1 or TRBD2 (5 bases each). Germline V gene lookup returns CDR1 SGHRS and CDR2 YFSETQ. V lost 4 bases and J 1 base, leaving 21 bases between the germline ends. There are 18 residues in the CDR3.

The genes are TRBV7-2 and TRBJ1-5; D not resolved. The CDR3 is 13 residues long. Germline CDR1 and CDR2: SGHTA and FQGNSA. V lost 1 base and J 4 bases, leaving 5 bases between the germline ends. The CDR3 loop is CASSLDRNQPQHF. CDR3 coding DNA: TGTGCCAGCAGCTTAGACCGAAATCAGCCCCAGCATTTT.

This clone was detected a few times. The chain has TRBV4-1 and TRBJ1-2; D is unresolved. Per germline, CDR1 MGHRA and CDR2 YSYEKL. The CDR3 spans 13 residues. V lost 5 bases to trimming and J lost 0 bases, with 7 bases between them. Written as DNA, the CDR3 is TGCGCCAGCAGCGTACAGCCTAACTATGGCTACACCTTC. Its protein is CASSVQPNYGYTF.

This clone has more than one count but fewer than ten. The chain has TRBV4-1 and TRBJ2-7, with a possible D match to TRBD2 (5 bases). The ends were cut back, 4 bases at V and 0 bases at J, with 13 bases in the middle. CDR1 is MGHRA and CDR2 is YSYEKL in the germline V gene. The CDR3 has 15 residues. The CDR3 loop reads CASSLSEGSSYEQYF. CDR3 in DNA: TGCGCCAGCAGCCTAAGCGAGGGAAGCTCCTACGAGCAGTACTTC.

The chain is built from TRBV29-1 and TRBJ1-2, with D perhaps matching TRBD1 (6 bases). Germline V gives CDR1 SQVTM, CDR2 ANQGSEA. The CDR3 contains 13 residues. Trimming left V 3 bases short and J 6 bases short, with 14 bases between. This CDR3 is CSVDAQGHHGYTF. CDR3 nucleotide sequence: TGCAGCGTTGATGCACAGGGACATCATGGCTACACCTTC.